These 28 T cell receptor beta chains were all obtained from the same sample, sequenced in a study of beta chain features in type 1 diabetes. The study's findings and limits: Across all four CD4+ subsets, people with type 1 diabetes showed modestly shorter TCRB CDR3s.

The antigens for these receptors are not known. As every portion of the isolated RNA was reverse transcribed, the sequencing read expressed TCRB transcripts. Generated by immunoSEQ multiplex PCR, the TCRdb table keeps only in-frame clones and is missing some. The table shows fewer than 350,000 clones, with 15% occurring only once. Sequencing was carried out using naive CD4+ T cells from blood. These receptors all come from a man younger than 35 with type 1 diabetes.

This clone was seen a handful of times. The V and J genes are TRBV30 and TRBJ1-2; 9 nucleotides align to TRBD1. Unmatched junction bases numbered 9, after V lost 8 bases and J lost 8 bases. The germline gives CDR1 GTSNPN, CDR2 SVGIG (reference sequence). This CDR3 comprises 12 residues. CDR3 protein: CARFRTGDGYTF. CDR3 nucleotide sequence: TGTGCCCGCTTTCGGACAGGGGACGGCTACACCTTC.

This clone was observed a few times. This chain uses TRBV4-2 with TRBJ2-6, with D perhaps TRBD2 (5 bases). Per germline, CDR1 LGHNA and CDR2 YNFKEQ. The CDR3 totals 17 residues. Trimming took off 1 base at V and 0 bases at J, with 10 bases between the two ends. CDR3 nucleotides: TGTGCCAGCAGCCAAGGGTTAGGACTCTCTGGGGCCAACGTCCTGACTTTC. It encodes CASSQGLGLSGANVLTF.

This clone was recorded a few times. The gene calls are TRBV6-5 and TRBJ1-2, with 7 bases lining up with TRBD1. CDR3 length: 13 amino acids. Trimming took 6 bases from V and 3 from J; bases not matched to a gene: 4. Germline V CDR1 and CDR2: MNHEY, SVGAGI. The CDR3 sequence is CASSLGQYYGYTF. As DNA, the CDR3 is TGTGCCAGCAGCCTGGGACAGTACTATGGCTACACCTTC.

The gene calls are TRBV9 and TRBJ2-3; D uncertain. The CDR3 spans 14 residues. V shed 5 bases and J shed 2 bases, with 12 bases lying between them. Germline V lookup: CDR1 SGDLS, CDR2 YYNGEE. CDR3 in amino acids: CASSLMGPTDTQYF. CDR3 DNA sequence: TGTGCCAGCAGTCTTATGGGCCCCACAGATACGCAGTATTTT.

V usage is TRBV7-2 and J usage is TRBJ2-7; possibly TRBD1 for D (6 bases). Per germline, CDR1 SGHTA and CDR2 FQGNSA. The V gene lost 7 bases and the J gene lost 6 bases, with 13 bases spanning the gap. The CDR3 sequence is 12 residues long. DNA of the CDR3: TGTGCCAGCAAAAACAGGGAAGGCGAGCAGTACTTC. Encoded protein: CASKNREGEQYF.

Only a few counts were recorded for this clone. V usage is TRBV30 and J usage is TRBJ2-3; tentatively, D is TRBD1 (6 bases). With 3 bases removed from V and 5 bases from J, the gap between germline ends came to 18 bases. CDR3 length: 15 residues. The germline gives CDR1 GTSNPN, CDR2 SVGIG (reference sequence). The CDR3 coding sequence is TGTGCCTGGAGCCTCGCCGGGACACTGAAAGATACGCAGTATTTT. Translation gives CAWSLAGTLKDTQYF.

The V gene is TRBV7-8, the J gene TRBJ2-1, with 8 bases that match TRBD1. CDR1 SGHVS and CDR2 FQNEAQ come from the germline V gene. The CDR3 has 17 amino acids. Germline trimming cut 5 bases from V and 3 bases from J; bases unmatched to any gene: 12. DNA of the CDR3: TGTGCCAGCAGCCCTCCCGTTTGGGACAGGAACTACAATGAGCAGTTCTTC. As protein: CASSPPVWDRNYNEQFF.

The chain has TRBV5-4 and TRBJ2-3; D not certain. The V gene lost 0 bases and the J gene lost 5 bases, with 7 bases spanning the gap. This CDR3 spans 13 amino acids. Germline assignment: CDR1 SGHNT and CDR2 YYREEE (reference sequence). The CDR3, as DNA: TGTGCCAGCAGCTTGGTGTCACTAGATACGCAGTATTTT. Amino acid sequence: CASSLVSLDTQYF.

This chain connects TRBV2 to TRBJ1-4; no definite D call. Trimming took 6 bases from V and 8 from J, leaving 13 bases between them. This CDR3 has 13 residues. Looked up from germline, CDR1 is SNHLY and CDR2 is FYNNEI. DNA of the CDR3: TGTGCCAGCAGAACTAGGGTAAACGAAAAACTGTTTTTT. Protein product: CASRTRVNEKLFF.

This clone has just a few counts. The chain joins TRBV5-1 to TRBJ1-1; tentative D call: TRBD1 (5 bases). The CDR3 is 14 residues long. The V and J ends lost 7 bases and 1 base respectively, with 14 bases between them. Germline CDR1 SGHRS, CDR2 YFSETQ. CDR3 nucleotides: TGCGCCAGCGGGCGGGGGTCGACGAACACTGAAGCTTTCTTT. Translation gives CASGRGSTNTEAFF.

Points on this clone: One end of the junction does not line up with germline, which may come from a read error. The V call is TRBV7-6, the J call TRBJ2-7; perhaps TRBD1 as D (5 bases). The V gene's germline CDR1 is SGHVS and CDR2 FNYEAQ. The CDR3 extends over 13 amino acids. The CDR3 is CASSLQSQGTLNF. The CDR3, as DNA: TGTGCCAGCAGCCTTCAGTCCCAGGGTACTCTAAACTTC.

The gene calls are TRBV30 and TRBJ1-5; the match to TRBD1 covers 8 bases. Unmatched junction bases numbered 8, after V lost 4 bases and J lost 3 bases. From germline, CDR1 is GTSNPN and CDR2 SVGIG (reference sequence). The CDR3 totals 15 residues. In DNA form, the CDR3 reads TGTGCCTGGAAGGTGCGGGACAGGTCCAATCAGCCCCAGCATTTT. Its protein product is CAWKVRDRSNQPQHF.

The chain couples TRBV7-8 to TRBJ2-1; D perhaps matches TRBD2 (6 bases). CDR1 is SGHVS and CDR2 is FQNEAQ in the germline V gene. This CDR3 region has 16 residues. V shed 3 bases and J shed 0 bases, with 12 bases lying between them. DNA of the CDR3: TGTGCCAGCAGCTTTGGAGGGATAAGCTCCTACAATGAGCAGTTCTTC. It codes for CASSFGGISSYNEQFF.

V usage is TRBV30 and J usage is TRBJ2-3; 9 bases fit TRBD2. The germline gives CDR1 GTSNPN, CDR2 SVGIG (reference sequence). This CDR3 contains 16 residues. Trimming at V came to 8 bases and at J to 1 base, leaving 13 bases not matched to a gene. Here the CDR3 reads CAGENPLAGRTDTQYF. CDR3 in DNA: TGTGCCGGTGAGAATCCCCTAGCGGGACGCACAGATACGCAGTATTTT.

The chain combines TRBV12-5 with TRBJ2-1; a possible D gene is TRBD2 (7 bases). CDR1 is LGHNT, CDR2 FRNRAP, per germline. This CDR3 spans 17 amino acids. Trimming removed 0 bases at V and 8 bases at J, with 20 bases between. CDR3 nucleotide sequence: TGTGCTAGTGGTTTGGTAGTACAAGGGGGGGCCCGCTATGAGCAGTTCTTC. Its protein is CASGLVVQGGARYEQFF.

The table lists this clone with a few counts. The genes are TRBV29-1 and TRBJ2-7; 10 nucleotides agree with TRBD1. There are 13 residues in the CDR3. Germline CDR1 reads SQVTM; CDR2 reads ANQGSEA. V lost 7 bases, J lost 4 bases, and 7 bases stayed unmatched. In DNA form, the CDR3 reads TGCAGCGCACTCGACAGGGGGCGGTACGAGCAGTACTTC. Its translation is CSALDRGRYEQYF.

This sequence joins TRBV30 and TRBJ1-1; 9 bases fit TRBD1. Per the germline V gene, CDR1 is GTSNPN and CDR2 is SVGIG (reference sequence). The J segment lost 2 bases and the V segment lost 1 base, leaving 17 bases of the junction unmatched. The CDR3 runs to 19 residues. The CDR3 DNA reads TGTGCCTGGAGTGCAGGTCGACACCTCGGGACAGGGAATAACACTGAAGCTTTCTTT. Protein: CAWSAGRHLGTGNNTEAFF.

This sequence joins TRBV7-8 and TRBJ2-5; TRBD2 agrees at 11 bases. This CDR3 spans 15 amino acids. Germline CDR1 and CDR2: SGHVS and FQNEAQ. Germline trimming cut 5 bases from V and 5 bases from J; bases unmatched to any gene: 7. CDR3 nucleotides: TGTGCCAGCAGCCTAGGGACTAGCGGATGGGAGACCCAGTACTTC. Translated: CASSLGTSGWETQYF.

This clone was counted between two and nine times. The chain is built from TRBV5-1 and TRBJ2-1, with D maybe TRBD1 (5 bases). Germline V lookup: CDR1 SGHRS, CDR2 YFSETQ. V was clipped by 0 bases and J by 7 bases, with 5 bases between them. The CDR3 has 12 amino acids. DNA for the CDR3: TGCGCCAGCAGCTTGGAGGGGAATGAGCAGTTCTTC. It specifies CASSLEGNEQFF.

V gene TRBV5-4 combines with J gene TRBJ1-1, with 7 nucleotides matching TRBD1. Germline CDR1 and CDR2: SGHNT and YYREEE (reference sequence). This CDR3 has 15 residues. J lost 1 base, V lost 0 bases, and 3 bases had no gene match. CDR3 in amino acids: CASSLGGTANTEAFF. CDR3 DNA sequence: TGTGCCAGCAGCTTGGGGGGGACAGCGAACACTGAAGCTTTCTTT.

This clone was seen more than once but under ten times. The chain carries TRBV21-1 and TRBJ2-7; TRBD2 is the table's D call, not checked against the DNA. TRBV21-1 is a documented pseudogene. The length of the CDR3 is 14 residues. The CDR3 DNA sequence: TGTGCCAGCAGCACCATAGCGGGAGGCTACGAGCAGTACTTC. Translated: CASSTIAGGYEQYF.

The chain links TRBV5-1 to TRBJ2-2, with a weak D call TRBD2 (6 bases). The CDR3 covers 15 residues. Germline lookup yields CDR1 SGHRS and CDR2 YFSETQ. V dropped 5 bases and J dropped 8 bases, with 19 bases sitting between them. The CDR3 here is CASSPSASVTGELFF. CDR3 nucleotides: TGCGCCAGCAGTCCCTCGGCTAGCGTTACGGGGGAGCTGTTTTTT.

The chain has TRBV28 and TRBJ2-7; 9 positions match TRBD1. V gave up 5 bases and J gave up 3 bases; unmatched junction bases: 5. CDR3 length: 14 residues. The V gene's germline CDR1 is MDHEN and CDR2 SYDVKM. This CDR3 reads CASSAGDRDYEQYF. Here the CDR3 DNA reads TGTGCCAGCAGTGCCGGGGACAGGGACTACGAGCAGTACTTC.

This clone was counted a few times. The chain uses TRBV5-1 and TRBJ2-1, with D unresolved. V was trimmed by 0 bases and J by 4 bases, leaving 11 bases between them. There are 15 residues in the CDR3. Germline assignment: CDR1 SGHRS and CDR2 YFSETQ. CDR3 loop: CASSLATGTYNEQFF. CDR3 DNA sequence: TGCGCCAGCAGCTTGGCAACTGGTACTTACAATGAGCAGTTCTTC.

This clone was observed a few times. The rearrangement uses TRBV18 and TRBJ2-1; TRBD2 is a possible D gene (5 bases). There are 13 residues in the CDR3. V lost 3 bases and J lost 12, with 15 bases in between. CDR1 KGHSH and CDR2 LQKENI come from the germline V gene. CDR3 residues: CASSPPSEEWQFF. The CDR3 region has the DNA TGTGCCAGCTCACCCCCGTCGGAGGAGTGGCAGTTCTTC.

This clone was seen a handful of times. This chain links TRBV29-1 with TRBJ1-2; tentatively, D is TRBD1 (5 bases). CDR1 is SQVTM and CDR2 is ANQGSEA in the germline V gene. V was pared by 4 bases and J by 4 bases, with 7 bases between. CDR3 length: 11 residues. The CDR3 region is CSVGDFYGYTF. The CDR3, as DNA: TGCAGCGTTGGGGACTTCTATGGCTACACCTTC.

This clone has just a few counts. The gene calls are TRBV7-9 and TRBJ2-3; D might be TRBD1 (7 bases). With 6 bases removed from V and 0 bases from J, the gap between germline ends came to 10 bases. Germline CDR1 SEHNR, CDR2 FQNEAQ (reference sequence). The CDR3 has 14 residues. The CDR3 reads CASRAGGSTDTQYF. The DNA for the CDR3 is TGTGCCAGCAGGGCAGGGGGGAGCACAGATACGCAGTATTTT.

In this sample, this clone turned up a few times. V usage is TRBV30 and J usage is TRBJ1-2; the D gene is possibly TRBD1 (6 bases). The V end lost 0 bases, the J end lost 4 bases, and 12 bases lay between the germline ends. The CDR3 loop spans 14 amino acids. Germline assignment: CDR1 GTSNPN and CDR2 SVGIG (reference sequence). In DNA form, the CDR3 reads TGTGCCTGGAGTGTCCAGGGGCTATCCTATGGCTACACCTTC. This sequence encodes CAWSVQGLSYGYTF. The whole variable domain, remainder taken from reference TRBV30 and TRBJ1-2, is SQTIHQWPATLVQPVGSPLSLECTVEGTSNPNLYWYRQAAGRGLQLLFYSVGIGQISSEVPQNLSASRPQDRQFILSSKKLLLSDSGFYLCAWSVQGLSYGYTFGSGTRLTVV.